The 25 T cell receptor beta chains below were found in one sample sequenced in a study of T cell responses to AZD1222 COVID-19 vaccine. The method was immunoSEQ multiplex PCR; TCRdb's version includes in-frame clones alone and lacks a portion of them. Among 110,000 to 150,000 clones, more than 70% were seen once, and the ten largest hold 2.5% to 3%. Sequencing was performed on peripheral blood, taken on day 0 of AZD1222 vaccination. These receptors all stem from an adult in good health.

The V gene is TRBV24-1, the J gene TRBJ2-5, with 9 positions matching TRBD1. The CDR3 consists of 12 residues. Trimming removed 6 bases from V and 9 bases from J; junction bases left unmatched: 4. Germline V gene lookup returns CDR1 KGHDR and CDR2 SFDVKD. The CDR3 sequence is CATSLTGGPQYF. DNA for the CDR3: TGTGCCACCAGTCTGACAGGGGGGCCCCAGTACTTC.

This clone was recorded a few times. This sequence joins TRBV19 and TRBJ1-2; maybe TRBD1 (6 bases). The CDR3 runs 14 residues. CDR1 and CDR2 (germline): LNHDA, SQIVND (reference sequence). Trimming removed 6 bases at V and 0 bases at J, with 11 bases between. CDR3 sequence (DNA): TGTGCCAGTAGAATACAGGGATCTAACTATGGCTACACCTTC. Its translation: CASRIQGSNYGYTF.

V usage is TRBV28 and J usage is TRBJ1-5, with D tentatively TRBD1 (6 bases). Germline values: CDR1 MDHEN, CDR2 SYDVKM. Trimming took 5 bases from V and 3 from J, leaving 14 bases between them. The CDR3 contains 15 residues. CDR3 bases: TGTGCCAGCAGTCCCGTTCAGGGGTCCAATCAGCCCCAGCATTTT. Residues: CASSPVQGSNQPQHF.

This clone appeared a few times. This chain links TRBV2 with TRBJ1-2; D not resolved. Trimming took 3 bases from V and 0 from J, leaving 11 bases between them. Per the germline V gene, CDR1 is SNHLY and CDR2 is FYNNEI. The CDR3 has 15 residues. The CDR3 loop is CASSEFAPANYGYTF. The CDR3 DNA is TGTGCCAGCAGTGAGTTTGCGCCGGCTAACTATGGCTACACCTTC.

This chain connects TRBV5-6 to TRBJ2-5; D is undetermined. V was cut by 0 bases and J by 4 bases, with 13 bases left in between. CDR3 size: 15 residues. Germline CDR1 reads SGHDT; CDR2 reads YYEEEE. CDR3 sequence reads: CASSLAGVKGETQYF. The CDR3 bases are TGTGCCAGCAGCTTGGCGGGCGTGAAAGGAGAGACCCAGTACTTC.

This rearrangement joins TRBV5-6 to TRBJ2-1; TRBD2 matches at 9 bases. Per the germline V gene, CDR1 is SGHDT and CDR2 is YYEEEE. The CDR3 is 16 amino acids. With 4 bases clipped from V and 1 base from J, the junction kept 6 bases outside the gene matches. DNA for the CDR3: TGTGCCAGCAGCACGGGACTAGCAGGATCCTACAATGAGCAGTTCTTC. The encoded protein is CASSTGLAGSYNEQFF.

This chain joins TRBV5-5 and TRBJ1-2; D might be TRBD1 (5 bases). Germline V gives CDR1 SGHKS, CDR2 YYEKEE (reference sequence). The CDR3 is made up of 13 amino acids. V lost 4 bases to trimming and J lost 2 bases, with 9 bases between them. The CDR3 sequence: CASSHGANYGYTF. CDR3 nucleotide sequence: TGTGCCAGCAGCCACGGGGCAAACTATGGCTACACCTTC.

The gene calls are TRBV11-2 and TRBJ1-2, with a tentative D call TRBD1 (5 bases). The CDR3 spans 18 residues. V was clipped by 3 bases and J by 6 bases, with 26 bases between them. Germline V gene data show CDR1 as SGHAT and CDR2 as FQNNGV. CDR3 protein: CASSFQLPGAGTQDGYTF. The CDR3 DNA reads TGTGCCAGCAGCTTCCAACTCCCCGGCGCAGGGACTCAAGATGGCTACACCTTC.

This chain links TRBV4-2 with TRBJ1-2; no firm D call. CDR1 is LGHNA and CDR2 is YNFKEQ in the germline V gene. The CDR3 is 14 amino acids. V lost 0 bases to trimming and J lost 8 bases, with 13 bases between them. The CDR3 DNA follows: TGTGCCAGCAGCCAAGATTTACGGGTTTCAGGCTACACCTTC. Its protein is CASSQDLRVSGYTF.

V and J are TRBV7-2 and TRBJ2-7; 10 bases fit TRBD2. The CDR3 is 14 amino acids. Germline V gene data show CDR1 as SGHTA and CDR2 as FQGNSA. V gave up 5 bases and J gave up 4 bases; unmatched junction bases: 5. This CDR3 is CASSAIAGGYEQYF. For the CDR3, the DNA is TGTGCCAGCAGCGCCATAGCGGGGGGTTACGAGCAGTACTTC.

The V call is TRBV10-2, the J call TRBJ2-7; no clear D gene. Germline values: CDR1 WSHSY, CDR2 SAAADI. The CDR3 totals 12 residues. Trimming took off 2 bases at V and 6 bases at J, with 8 bases between the two ends. The CDR3 region is CASSENGFEQYF. The DNA for the CDR3 is TGCGCCAGCAGTGAGAATGGGTTCGAGCAGTACTTC.

This clone was counted a few times. V gene TRBV5-1 combines with J gene TRBJ2-3; 7 positions agree with TRBD2. The V and J ends lost 0 bases and 4 bases, in that order; junction bases with no gene match: 5. The CDR3 contains 15 residues. The germline CDR1 and CDR2 sequences are SGHRS and YFSETQ. CDR3 region: CASSLGAGESDTQYF. In nucleotides, the CDR3 is TGCGCCAGCAGCTTGGGGGCGGGAGAGTCAGATACGCAGTATTTT.

The chain joins TRBV3-1 (or the pseudogene TRBV3-2) to TRBJ2-3, with 11 bases identical to TRBD2. V was pared by 4 bases and J by 0 bases, with 9 bases of the junction left unmatched. This CDR3 spans 18 amino acids. Germline CDR1 and CDR2: LGHDT and YNNKEL (reference sequence). The DNA of the CDR3 is TGTGCCAGCAGCCTCTACTTGACTAGCGGGATTAGCACAGATACGCAGTATTTT. Protein sequence: CASSLYLTSGISTDTQYF.

This chain links TRBV6-6 with TRBJ1-1; D is ambiguous. V lost 5 bases, J lost 1 base, and 17 bases lay in between. CDR1 is MNHNY and CDR2 is SVGAGI in the germline V gene (reference sequence). The CDR3 has 16 residues. The CDR3 coding sequence is TGTGCCAGCAGTCACCCTTCGGTGAGGCCGAACACTGAAGCTTTCTTT. This sequence encodes CASSHPSVRPNTEAFF.

The chain carries TRBV18 and TRBJ2-7; tentative D call: TRBD1 (5 bases). With 3 bases removed from V and 3 bases from J, the gap between germline ends came to 15 bases. Germline values: CDR1 KGHSH, CDR2 LQKENI. The CDR3 spans 15 residues. CDR3 sequence reads: CASSPTVGQNYEQYF. CDR3 nucleotides: TGTGCCAGCTCACCCACCGTAGGACAAAACTACGAGCAGTACTTC.

The genes are TRBV11-2 and TRBJ2-1; 13 positions match TRBD2. Germline CDR1 reads SGHAT; CDR2 reads FQNNGV. With 6 bases clipped from V and 5 bases from J, the junction kept 4 bases outside the gene matches. The CDR3 sequence is 15 residues long. CDR3 in DNA: TGTGCCAGCAGAGCCGGGACTAGCGGGGACAATGAGCAGTTCTTC. Translating it yields CASRAGTSGDNEQFF.

The chain combines TRBV7-2 with TRBJ2-3, with D unresolved. CDR1 is SGHTA and CDR2 is FQGNSA in the germline V gene. Trimming shortened V by 2 bases and J by 0 bases, and 6 bases separated the two germline ends. CDR3 length: 14 residues. The CDR3 protein is CASSLSASTDTQYF. Written as DNA, the CDR3 is TGTGCCAGCAGCTTAAGCGCCAGCACAGATACGCAGTATTTT.

The J gene is TRBJ1-6, the V gene TRBV6-2 or TRBV6-3; the D is unclear. From germline, CDR1 is MNHEY and CDR2 SVGEGT. There are 16 residues in the CDR3. V lost 2 bases, J lost 0 bases, and 8 bases lay in between. The CDR3, as DNA: TGTGCCAGCAGTTACGGAGACTACTCCTATAATTCACCCCTCCACTTT. It yields the protein CASSYGDYSYNSPLHF.

This rearrangement joins TRBV14 to TRBJ2-1; the D is unclear. V dropped 4 bases and J dropped 10 bases, with 11 bases sitting between them. Germline V CDR1 and CDR2: SGHDN, FVKESK. CDR3 length: 12 amino acids. CDR3 DNA sequence: TGTGCCAGCAGCCCTCAGGATCGGGAGCAGTTCTTC. Encoded protein: CASSPQDREQFF.

The gene calls are TRBV5-1 and TRBJ2-5; TRBD1 might be the D (6 bases). This CDR3 contains 16 residues. CDR1 and CDR2 from the germline V gene are SGHRS and YFSETQ. Trimming left V 0 bases short and J 2 bases short, with 14 bases between. Here the CDR3 reads CASSLGDRTAQETQYF. The CDR3 coding sequence is TGCGCCAGCAGCTTGGGCGACCGGACAGCACAAGAGACCCAGTACTTC.

The J gene is TRBJ1-1, the V gene TRBV19; 7 bases fit TRBD1. There are 15 residues in the CDR3. CDR1 LNHDA and CDR2 SQIVND come from the germline V gene (reference sequence). Trimming at V came to 10 bases and at J to 4 bases, leaving 15 bases not matched to a gene. CDR3 region: CATRGVGTVGTEAFF. Written as DNA, the CDR3 is TGTGCCACCAGGGGGGTGGGAACCGTGGGCACTGAAGCTTTCTTT. Full variable domain (outside the CDR3, taken from reference TRBV19 and TRBJ1-1): DGGITQSPKYLFRKEGQNVTLSCEQNLNHDAMYWYRQDPGQGLRLIYYSQIVNDFQKGDIAEGYSVSREKKESFPLTVTSAQKNPTAFYLCATRGVGTVGTEAFFGQGTRLTVV.

J is TRBJ1-2 and V is TRBV5-8; D remains unclear. CDR3 length: 14 residues. Trimming cost V 6 bases and J 5 bases, with 17 bases left between them. Germline V gives CDR1 SGHTS, CDR2 YDEGEE. DNA of the CDR3: TGTGCCAGCATACCAGAGATCTTCGGGTATGGCTACACCTTC. Protein sequence: CASIPEIFGYGYTF.

Written as DNA, the CDR3 is TGTGCCAGTAGCAGGGACACTGCTCAAGAGACCCAGTACTTC. Amino acid sequence: CASSRDTAQETQYF. The chain links TRBV19 to TRBJ2-5; perhaps TRBD1 as D (6 bases). Trimming shortened V by 6 bases and J by 2 bases, and 13 bases separated the two germline ends. The V gene's germline CDR1 is LNHDA and CDR2 SQIVND (reference sequence). This CDR3 comprises 14 residues.

This chain uses TRBV12-3 or TRBV12-4 with TRBJ2-7; D gene uncertain. V lost 5 bases and J 3 bases, leaving 8 bases between the germline ends. The CDR3 length is 12 residues. DNA for the CDR3: TGTGCCAGCAGTAGTTACGGCTACGAGCAGTACTTC. Translating it yields CASSSYGYEQYF.

This chain uses TRBV6-5 with TRBJ2-3; TRBD2 matches 8 bases. V shed 2 bases and J 4 bases; nucleotides not matched to a gene: 8. The germline V gene encodes CDR1 MNHEY and CDR2 SVGAGI. The CDR3 is 16 residues long. This CDR3 reads CASSYPIGRAADTQYF. For the CDR3, the DNA is TGTGCCAGCAGTTACCCTATCGGGAGGGCCGCAGATACGCAGTATTTT.